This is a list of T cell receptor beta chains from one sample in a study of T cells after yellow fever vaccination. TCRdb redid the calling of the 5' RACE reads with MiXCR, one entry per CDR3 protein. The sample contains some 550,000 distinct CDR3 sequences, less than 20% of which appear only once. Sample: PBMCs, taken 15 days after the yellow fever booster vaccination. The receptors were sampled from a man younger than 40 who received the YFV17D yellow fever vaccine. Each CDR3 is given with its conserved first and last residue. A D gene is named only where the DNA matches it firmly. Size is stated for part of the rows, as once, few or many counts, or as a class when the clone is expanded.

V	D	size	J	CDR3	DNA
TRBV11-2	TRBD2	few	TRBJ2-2	CASSQLAGVTGELFF	TGTGCCAGCAGCCAACTAGCGGGAGTTACCGGGGAGCTGTTTTTT
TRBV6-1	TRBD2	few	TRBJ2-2	CASSQLAGGPDTGELFF	TGTGCCAGCAGCCAACTGGCGGGAGGGCCAGACACCGGGGAGCTGTTTTTT
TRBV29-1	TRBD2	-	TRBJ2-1	CSGGLAGIMDEQFF	TGCAGCGGGGGACTAGCGGGAATAATGGATGAGCAGTTCTTC
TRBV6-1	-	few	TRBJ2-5	CASTLGGVSGETQYF	TGTGCCAGCACCCTAGGAGGGGTGTCGGGGGAGACCCAGTACTTC
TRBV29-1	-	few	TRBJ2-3	CSVETQSTDTQYF	TGCAGCGTTGAAACCCAGAGCACAGATACGCAGTATTTT
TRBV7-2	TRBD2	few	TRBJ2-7	CASSLAGGPFEQYF	TGTGCCAGCAGCTTAGCGGGAGGGCCTTTCGAGCAGTACTTC
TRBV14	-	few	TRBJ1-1	CASSLPADPEAFF	TGTGCCAGCAGCCTCCCAGCTGACCCTGAAGCTTTCTTT
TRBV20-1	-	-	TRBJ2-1	CSASPGSEQFF	TGCAGTGCTAGCCCCGGCAGTGAGCAGTTCTTC
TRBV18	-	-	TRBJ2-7	CASSPRTEIYEQYF	TGTGCCAGCTCACCCCGAACAGAAATCTACGAGCAGTACTTC
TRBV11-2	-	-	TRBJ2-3	CASSREGNTDTQYF	TGTGCCAGCAGCAGAGAGGGCAACACAGATACGCAGTATTTT
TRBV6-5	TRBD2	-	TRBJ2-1	CASSYPKQGLGYNEQFF	TGTGCCAGCAGTTACCCTAAACAGGGACTAGGGTACAATGAGCAGTTCTTC
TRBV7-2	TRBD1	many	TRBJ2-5	CASSWDRGETQYF	TGTGCCAGCAGTTGGGACAGGGGAGAGACCCAGTACTTC
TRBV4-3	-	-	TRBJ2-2	CASSQYKNTGELFF	TGCGCCAGCAGCCAATACAAGAACACCGGGGAGCTGTTTTTT
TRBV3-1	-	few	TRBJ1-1	CASSPAGTRNTEAFF	TGTGCCAGCAGCCCCGCCGGAACGAGGAACACTGAAGCTTTCTTT
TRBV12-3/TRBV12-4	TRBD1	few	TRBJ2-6	CASSLTGTGSGANVLTF	TGTGCCAGCAGTTTGACCGGGACAGGCAGTGGGGCCAACGTCCTGACTTTC
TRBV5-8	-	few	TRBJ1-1	CASSNLLGGNTEAFF	TGTGCCAGCAGCAACCTCCTGGGAGGGAACACTGAAGCTTTCTTT
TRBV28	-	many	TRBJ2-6	CASSFSRVSGANVLTF	TGTGCCAGCAGTTTTTCAAGGGTCTCTGGGGCCAACGTCCTGACTTTC
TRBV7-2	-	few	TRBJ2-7	CASSFGFALVGDEQYF	TGTGCCAGCAGCTTTGGGTTTGCCTTGGTCGGAGACGAGCAGTACTTC
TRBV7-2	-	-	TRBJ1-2	CASIRLGANYGYTF	TGTGCCAGCATCCGATTAGGGGCTAACTATGGCTACACCTTC
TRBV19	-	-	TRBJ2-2	CAAGRDTGELFF	TGTGCTGCGGGCAGGGACACCGGGGAGCTGTTTTTT
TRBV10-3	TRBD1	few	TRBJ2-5	CAIRTGVQGARETQYF	TGTGCCATCAGGACGGGGGTACAGGGGGCTCGAGAGACCCAGTACTTC
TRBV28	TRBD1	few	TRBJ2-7	CASSLSGTGTIRQYF	TGTGCCAGCAGTTTATCCGGGACAGGGACCATCAGGCAGTACTTC
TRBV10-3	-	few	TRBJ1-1	CAISEATLMIEAFF	TGTGCCATCAGTGAGGCGACATTGATGATCGAAGCTTTCTTT
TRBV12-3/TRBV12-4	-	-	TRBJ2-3	CASSSDRGGGTDTQYF	TGTGCCAGCAGTTCCGACCGGGGCGGGGGCACAGATACGCAGTATTTT
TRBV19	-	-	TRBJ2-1	CASNDYRGGEQFF	TGTGCCAGTAACGACTACCGGGGCGGAGAGCAGTTCTTC
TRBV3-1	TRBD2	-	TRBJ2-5	CASSQSAGAGETQYF	TGTGCCAGCAGCCAATCTGCGGGAGCGGGGGAGACCCAGTACTTC
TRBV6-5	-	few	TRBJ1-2	CASSYSTVNYGYTF	TGTGCCAGCAGTTACTCTACAGTTAACTATGGCTACACCTTC
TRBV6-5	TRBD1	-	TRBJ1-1	CASSYSLGQGGTEAFF	TGTGCCAGCAGTTACAGTCTCGGACAGGGCGGAACTGAAGCTTTCTTT
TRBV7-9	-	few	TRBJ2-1	CASSDPWGSYNEQFF	TGTGCCAGCAGCGATCCGTGGGGCTCCTACAATGAGCAGTTCTTC
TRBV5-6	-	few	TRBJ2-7	CASSLQEGSGAYEQYF	TGTGCCAGCAGCTTGCAAGAGGGAAGTGGGGCCTACGAGCAGTACTTC
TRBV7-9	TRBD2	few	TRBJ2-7	CASRPGLEQSAEQYF	TGTGCCAGCAGACCCGGACTAGAGCAGTCAGCCGAGCAGTACTTC
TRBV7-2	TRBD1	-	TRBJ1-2	CASSFSQRGQGGYTF	TGTGCCAGCAGCTTTTCCCAACGGGGACAGGGAGGCTACACCTTC
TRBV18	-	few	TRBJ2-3	CASSPPANTDTQYF	TGTGCCAGCTCACCACCCGCCAACACAGATACGCAGTATTTT
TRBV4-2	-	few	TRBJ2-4	CASSQVSATAGENIQYF	TGTGCCAGCAGCCAAGTCTCGGCCACGGCTGGGGAAAACATTCAGTACTTC
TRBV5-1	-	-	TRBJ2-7	CASSINPGRGRIGDEQYF	TGCGCCAGCAGCATCAACCCCGGTAGAGGCCGCATAGGCGACGAGCAGTACTTC
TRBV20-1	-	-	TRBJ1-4	CSARTAGGEKLFF	TGCAGTGCAAGGACAGCGGGAGGTGAAAAACTGTTTTTT
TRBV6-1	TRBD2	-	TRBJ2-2	CASSHGTSGGNTGELFF	TGTGCCAGCAGCCACGGGACTAGCGGGGGGAACACCGGGGAGCTGTTTTTT